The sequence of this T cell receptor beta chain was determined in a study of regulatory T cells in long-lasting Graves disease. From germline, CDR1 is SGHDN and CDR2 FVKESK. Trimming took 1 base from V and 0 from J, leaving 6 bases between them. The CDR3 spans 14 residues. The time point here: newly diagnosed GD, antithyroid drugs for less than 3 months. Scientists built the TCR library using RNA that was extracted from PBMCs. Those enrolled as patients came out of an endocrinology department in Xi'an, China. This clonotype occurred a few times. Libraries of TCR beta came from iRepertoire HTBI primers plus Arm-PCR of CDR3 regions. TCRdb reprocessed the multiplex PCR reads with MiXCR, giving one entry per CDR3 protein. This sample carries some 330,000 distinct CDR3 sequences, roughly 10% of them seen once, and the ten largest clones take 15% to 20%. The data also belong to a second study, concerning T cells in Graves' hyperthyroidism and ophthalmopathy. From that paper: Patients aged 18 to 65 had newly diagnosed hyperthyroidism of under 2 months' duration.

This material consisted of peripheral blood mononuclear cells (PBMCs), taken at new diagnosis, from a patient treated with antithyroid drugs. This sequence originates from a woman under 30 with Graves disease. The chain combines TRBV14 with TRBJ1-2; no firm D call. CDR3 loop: CASSQGTANYGYTF. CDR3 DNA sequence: TGTGCCAGCAGCCAAGGCACAGCTAACTATGGCTACACCTTC.